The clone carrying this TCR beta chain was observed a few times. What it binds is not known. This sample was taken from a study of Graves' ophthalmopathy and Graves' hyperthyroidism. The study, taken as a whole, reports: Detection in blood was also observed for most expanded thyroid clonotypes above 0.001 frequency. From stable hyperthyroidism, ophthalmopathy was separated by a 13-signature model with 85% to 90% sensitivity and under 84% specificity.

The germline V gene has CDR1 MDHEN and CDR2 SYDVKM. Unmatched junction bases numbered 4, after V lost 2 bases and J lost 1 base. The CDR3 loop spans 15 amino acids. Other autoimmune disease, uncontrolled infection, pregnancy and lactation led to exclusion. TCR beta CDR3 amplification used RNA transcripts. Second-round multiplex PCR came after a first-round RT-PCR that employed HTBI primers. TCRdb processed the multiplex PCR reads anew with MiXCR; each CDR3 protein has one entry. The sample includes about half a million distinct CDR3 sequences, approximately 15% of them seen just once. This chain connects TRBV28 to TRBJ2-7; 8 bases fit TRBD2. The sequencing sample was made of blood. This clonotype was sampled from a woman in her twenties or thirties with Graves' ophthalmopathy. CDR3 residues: CASSLPGGRSYEQYF. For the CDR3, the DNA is TGTGCCAGCAGTTTACCGGGAGGGAGGTCCTACGAGCAGTACTTC.